These T cell receptor beta chains were read from a single sample in a study of monozygotic twins with cystic fibrosis. Here immunoSEQ multiplex PCR was the method, and the copy in TCRdb shows in-frame clones only, minus some. Altogether tens of thousands of clones are present, around four fifths being singletons, with the ten largest covering 0.85% to 0.95%. Sequences were obtained from blood. The receptor source for this set is a girl aged 2-10 years with cystic fibrosis. Both conserved end residues are part of each CDR3.

V: TRBV7-8
J: TRBJ2-1
CDR3: CASSPFVGVHEQFF

V: TRBV7-9
J: TRBJ2-7
CDR3: CASSLRQGSSSYEQYF

V: TRBV10-3
J: TRBJ1-1
CDR3: CAIRVWDSRIEAFF

V: TRBV5-4
J: TRBJ2-3
CDR3: CASSWVGEWSDTQYF

V: TRBV5-1
J: TRBJ2-7
CDR3: CASSSGGGGAFGEQYF

V: TRBV20-1
J: TRBJ2-1
CDR3: CSASGVTEQFF

V: TRBV5-6
J: TRBJ2-1
CDR3: CASSLELAGDEQFF

V: TRBV5-1
J: TRBJ1-1
CDR3: CASNRQGTAEAFF

V: TRBV6-1
J: TRBJ2-7
CDR3: CASSVGDVSYEQYF

V: TRBV5-4
J: TRBJ2-1
CDR3: CASSFLSGRARNEQFF

V: TRBV27
J: TRBJ2-6
CDR3: CASSPRGALSSGANVLTF

V: TRBV5-6
J: TRBJ2-1
CDR3: CASSFRGFDYNEQFF

V: TRBV28
J: TRBJ2-3
CDR3: CASSPSTDTQYF

V: TRBV7-9
J: TRBJ1-1
CDR3: CASSSRQGPPEAFF

V: TRBV6-1
J: TRBJ1-5
CDR3: CASSESTAGKEPQHF

V: TRBV19
J: TRBJ1-2
CDR3: CASTLSRDIYGYTF